The following is a T cell receptor (beta chain) sequence with its context. Sequenced by immunoSEQ multiplex PCR; TCRdb stores in-frame clones only, minus some. Among 110,000 to 150,000 clones listed, roughly 92% were seen once. This entry is derived from a study of cytomegalovirus exposure and HLA in healthy donors. Losses at the gene ends were 5 bases for V and 6 bases for J; bases not matched to a gene: 9. Germline-derived CDR1 and CDR2 are SEHNR and FQNEAQ (reference sequence). CDR3 length: 16 amino acids. The material sequenced was PBMCs. The receptor was derived from a man younger than 30 in good health and CMV-seronegative. V usage is TRBV7-9 and J usage is TRBJ2-3; 12 bases are a match to TRBD1. CDR3 loop: CASSILGQGARDTQYF. The CDR3 DNA sequence: TGTGCCAGCAGCATCCTGGGACAGGGGGCTCGGGATACGCAGTATTTT.